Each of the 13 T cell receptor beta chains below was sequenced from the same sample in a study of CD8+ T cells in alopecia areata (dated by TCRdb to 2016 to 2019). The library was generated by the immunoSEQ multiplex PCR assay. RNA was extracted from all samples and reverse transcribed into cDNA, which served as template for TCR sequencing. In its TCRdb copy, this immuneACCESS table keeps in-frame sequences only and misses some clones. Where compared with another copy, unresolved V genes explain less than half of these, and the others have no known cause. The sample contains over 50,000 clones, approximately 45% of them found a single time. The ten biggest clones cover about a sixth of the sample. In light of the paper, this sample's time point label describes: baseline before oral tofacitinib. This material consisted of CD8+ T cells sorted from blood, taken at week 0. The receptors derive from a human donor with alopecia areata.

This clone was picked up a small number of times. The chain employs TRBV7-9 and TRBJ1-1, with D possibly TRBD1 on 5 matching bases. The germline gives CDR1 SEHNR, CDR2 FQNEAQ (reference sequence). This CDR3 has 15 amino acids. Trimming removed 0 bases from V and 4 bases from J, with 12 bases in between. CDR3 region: CASSLASGLGTEAFF. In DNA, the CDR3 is TGTGCCAGCAGCTTAGCCTCAGGGTTGGGCACTGAAGCTTTCTTT.

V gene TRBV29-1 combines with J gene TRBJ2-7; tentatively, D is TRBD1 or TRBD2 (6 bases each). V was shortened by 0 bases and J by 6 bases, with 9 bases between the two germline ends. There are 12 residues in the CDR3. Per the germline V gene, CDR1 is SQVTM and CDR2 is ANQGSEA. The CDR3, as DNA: TGCAGCGTTGAAGAAGGGGGACTCGAGCAGTACTTC. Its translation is CSVEEGGLEQYF.

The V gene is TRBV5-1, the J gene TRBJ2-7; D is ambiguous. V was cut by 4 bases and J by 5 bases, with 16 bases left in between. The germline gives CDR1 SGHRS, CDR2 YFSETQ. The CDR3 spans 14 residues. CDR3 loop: CASSPLMLVDEQYF. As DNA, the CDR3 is TGCGCCAGCAGCCCCCTTATGCTGGTGGACGAGCAGTACTTC.

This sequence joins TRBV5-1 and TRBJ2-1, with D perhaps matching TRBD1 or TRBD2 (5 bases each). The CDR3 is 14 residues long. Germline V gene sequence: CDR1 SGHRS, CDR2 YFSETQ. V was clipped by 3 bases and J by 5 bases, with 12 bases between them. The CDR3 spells CASSWSSRDNEQFF. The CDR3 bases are TGCGCCAGCAGCTGGTCTAGCAGGGACAATGAGCAGTTCTTC. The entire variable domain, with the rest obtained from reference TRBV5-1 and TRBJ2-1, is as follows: KAGVTQTPRYLIKTRGQQVTLSCSPISGHRSVSWYQQTPGQGLQFLFEYFSETQRNKGNFPGRFSGRQFSNSRSEMNVSTLELGDSALYLCASSWSSRDNEQFFGPGTRLTVL.

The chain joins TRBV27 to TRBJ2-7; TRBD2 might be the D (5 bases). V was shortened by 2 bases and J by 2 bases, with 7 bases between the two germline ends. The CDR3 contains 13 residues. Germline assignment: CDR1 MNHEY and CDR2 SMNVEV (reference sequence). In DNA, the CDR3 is TGTGCCAGCAGTTTACGGGGAGCCTACGAGCAGTACTTC. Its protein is CASSLRGAYEQYF.

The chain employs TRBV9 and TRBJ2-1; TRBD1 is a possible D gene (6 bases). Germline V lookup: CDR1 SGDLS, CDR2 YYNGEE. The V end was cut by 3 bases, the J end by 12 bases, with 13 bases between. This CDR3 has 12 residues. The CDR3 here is CASSASGERQFF. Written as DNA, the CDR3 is TGTGCCAGCAGCGCCTCAGGGGAGCGGCAGTTCTTC.

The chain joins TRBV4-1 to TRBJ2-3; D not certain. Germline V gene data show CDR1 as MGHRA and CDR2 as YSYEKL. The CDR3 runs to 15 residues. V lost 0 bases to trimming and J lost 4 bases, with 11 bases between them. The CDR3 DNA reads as TGCGCCAGCAGCCAAGAAAACGGAGCGTCAGATACGCAGTATTTT. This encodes CASSQENGASDTQYF.

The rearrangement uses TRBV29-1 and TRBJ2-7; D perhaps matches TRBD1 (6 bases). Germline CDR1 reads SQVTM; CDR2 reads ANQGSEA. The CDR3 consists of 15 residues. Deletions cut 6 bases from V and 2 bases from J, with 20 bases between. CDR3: CSVEVGADRPYEQYF. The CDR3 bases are TGCAGCGTCGAGGTAGGGGCGGACAGACCCTACGAGCAGTACTTC.

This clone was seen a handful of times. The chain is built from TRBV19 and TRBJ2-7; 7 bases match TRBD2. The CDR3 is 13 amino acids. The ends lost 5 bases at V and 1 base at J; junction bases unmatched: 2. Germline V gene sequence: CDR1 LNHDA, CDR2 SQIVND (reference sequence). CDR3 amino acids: CASSRGSSYEQYF. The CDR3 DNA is TGTGCCAGTAGTCGCGGGAGTTCCTACGAGCAGTACTTC. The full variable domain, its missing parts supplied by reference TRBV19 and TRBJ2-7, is DGGITQSPKYLFRKEGQNVTLSCEQNLNHDAMYWYRQDPGQGLRLIYYSQIVNDFQKGDIAEGYSVSREKKESFPLTVTSAQKNPTAFYLCASSRGSSYEQYFGPGTRLTVT.

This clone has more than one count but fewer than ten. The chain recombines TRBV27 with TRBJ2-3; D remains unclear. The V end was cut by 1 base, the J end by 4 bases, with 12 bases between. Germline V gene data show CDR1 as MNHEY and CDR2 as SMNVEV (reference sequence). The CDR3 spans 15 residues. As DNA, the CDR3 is TGTGCCAGCAGTTTATACTCCGGGCCGGCAGATACGCAGTATTTT. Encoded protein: CASSLYSGPADTQYF.

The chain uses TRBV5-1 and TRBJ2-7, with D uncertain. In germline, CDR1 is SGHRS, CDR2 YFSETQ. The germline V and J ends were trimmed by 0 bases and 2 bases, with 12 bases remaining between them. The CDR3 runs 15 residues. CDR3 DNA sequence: TGCGCCAGCAGCTTGGCCCCCCGTGAGACCTACGAGCAGTACTTC. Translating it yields CASSLAPRETYEQYF.

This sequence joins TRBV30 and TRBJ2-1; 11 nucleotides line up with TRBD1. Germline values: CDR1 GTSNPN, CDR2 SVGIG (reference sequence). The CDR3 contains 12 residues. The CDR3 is CARGQGGDEQFF. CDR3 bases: TGTGCTCGGGGACAGGGGGGAGATGAGCAGTTCTTC.

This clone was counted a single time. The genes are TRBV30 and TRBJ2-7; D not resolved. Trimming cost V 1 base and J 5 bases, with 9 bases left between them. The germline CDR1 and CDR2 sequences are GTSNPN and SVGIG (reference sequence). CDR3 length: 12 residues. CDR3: CAWSDSIHEQYF. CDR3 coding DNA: TGTGCCTGGAGTGACTCCATCCACGAGCAGTACTTC.